This TCR beta chain derives from a study of blood T cell repertoires in COVID-19 (dated by TCRdb to 2019 to 2021). General notes on the study: The collaborator samples originated in the United States, Italy and Spain and spanned the acute and convalescent phases of COVID-19. Samples came from the ongoing ImmuneRACE study (first 160 participants) plus 1,254 subjects from 6 global collaborators. A freely available public database, intended as a resource for researchers studying the immune response to SARS-CoV-2, is where the repertoires were released. The material from the prospective study consisted of cDNA or gDNA derived from T cells, B-cell-depleted T cells, or PBMCs. The dataset comprised deeply sampled blood TCRbeta repertoires from subjects exposed to, actively infected with, or recovered from COVID-19. Where HLA class I and class II types were available, the types were taken from metadata supplied by the sample provider, not from assay-based typing. The sample metadata nearly always contained a de-identified subject ID, COVID-19 status, age in years and sex. Overall study outcomes, separate from this receptor: The amount of clinical and demographic metadata varied by source and participant and was provided uncurated.

One collaborating source in Seattle enrolled patients while the patients were actively infected and followed the patients over time throughout the course of disease. Each collaborating institution followed its own protocols to collect whole blood in K2EDTA tubes. For TCRbeta analysis, collaborators shipped samples in one of three forms: frozen whole blood, isolated PBMCs, or DNA extracted from either of those sample types. As regards this clone: The antigen it recognizes is unknown. It has no much larger one-base neighbor in the sample; base qualities were not kept.

TCRbeta CDR3 regions were amplified from genomic DNA by means of the immunoSEQ Assay, a bias-controlled multiplex PCR. Per the source publication's procedure: The number of nucleated cells in each sample was estimated by amplification of reference gene primers within the assay. To quantify the absolute abundance of each unique TCRbeta CDR3 rearrangement, sequence reads were collapsed and filtered. For each sample, productive Simpson clonality was calculated as the square root of Simpson's diversity index across productive rearrangements. As stored in TCRdb, this immuneACCESS dataset retains in-frame rearrangements with V and J assigned. A fraction of the clones does not appear; measured against another copy, unresolved V genes explain less than half of the discrepancy, and the remainder lacks a known reason. The V and J calls and clone size are taken from that table; D and trimming were inferred from the DNA. For this sample there are some 110,000 clones; around 76% appear just once. The top ten hold 6% of the sample.

Compared with germline, V lacks 1 base and J lacks 6 bases; bases without a gene match: 6. CDR1 SGHNT and CDR2 YENEEA were looked up in the germline V gene. Spanning cysteine to phenylalanine, the CDR3 consists of 15 amino acids. The CDR3 DNA has 45 bases and is translated from base 1. Rearrangement joined TRBV11-3 to TRBJ2-1; 7 of the junction bases match TRBD2. The clonotype comes from an older man with COVID-19, enrolled during active disease. Sequences were obtained from peripheral blood. The CDR3 sequence is CASSLVSGTTNEQFF. The DNA reads TGTGCCAGCAGCTTAGTATCTGGGACTACCAATGAGCAGTTCTTC.